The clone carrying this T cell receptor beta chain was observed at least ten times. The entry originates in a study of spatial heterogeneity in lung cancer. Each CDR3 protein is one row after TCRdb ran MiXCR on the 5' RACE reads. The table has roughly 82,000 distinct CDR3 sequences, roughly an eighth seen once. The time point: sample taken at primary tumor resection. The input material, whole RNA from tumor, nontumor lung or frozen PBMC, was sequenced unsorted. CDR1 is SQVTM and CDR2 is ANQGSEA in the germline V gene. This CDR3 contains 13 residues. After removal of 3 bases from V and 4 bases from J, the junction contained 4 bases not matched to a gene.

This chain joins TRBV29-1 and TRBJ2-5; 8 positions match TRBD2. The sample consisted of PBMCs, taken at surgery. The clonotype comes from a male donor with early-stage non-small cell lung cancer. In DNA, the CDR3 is TGCAGCGTTGACAGCGGGGGTGGAGAGACCCAGTACTTC. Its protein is CSVDSGGGETQYF.